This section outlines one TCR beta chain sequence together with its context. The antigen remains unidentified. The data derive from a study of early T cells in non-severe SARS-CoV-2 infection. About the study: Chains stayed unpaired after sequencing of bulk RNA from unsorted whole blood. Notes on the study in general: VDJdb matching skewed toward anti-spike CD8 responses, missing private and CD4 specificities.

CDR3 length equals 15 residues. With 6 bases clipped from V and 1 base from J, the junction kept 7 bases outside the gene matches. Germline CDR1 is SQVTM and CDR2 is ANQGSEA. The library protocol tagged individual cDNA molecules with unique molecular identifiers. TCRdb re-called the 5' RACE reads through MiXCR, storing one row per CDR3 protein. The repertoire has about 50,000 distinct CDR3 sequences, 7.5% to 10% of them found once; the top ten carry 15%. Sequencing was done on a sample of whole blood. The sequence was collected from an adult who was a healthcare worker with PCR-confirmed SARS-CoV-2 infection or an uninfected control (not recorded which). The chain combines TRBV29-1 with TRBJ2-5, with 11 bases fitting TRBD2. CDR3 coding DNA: TGCAGCGTCCGAATAGCGGGAGGGCCCCAAGAGACCCAGTACTTC. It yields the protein CSVRIAGGPQETQYF.